This T cell receptor (beta chain) was observed in a study of T cell changes during pregnancy in multiple sclerosis. Produced via immunoSEQ multiplex PCR; TCRdb's table is partial and in-frame only. The data contain some 37,000 clones, 88% of them singletons. V lost 5 bases to trimming and J lost 5 bases; unmatched junction nucleotides: 9. Germline V gene sequence: CDR1 LNHDA, CDR2 SQIVND (reference sequence). The length of the CDR3 is 16 residues. Sequencing was performed on CD4+ T cells from peripheral blood mononuclear cells, taken in the first trimester of pregnancy. The TCR was taken from a female donor with multiple sclerosis, enrolled in a pregnancy study. The chain uses TRBV19 and TRBJ2-5; 12 nucleotides align to TRBD1. The DNA of the CDR3 is TGTGCCAGTAGTGTCTCGGGACAGGGGGCTTCTGAGACCCAGTACTTC. Encoded protein: CASSVSGQGASETQYF.